This T cell receptor beta chain derives from a study of shared clonotypes between healthy human individuals. The data were produced by immunoSEQ multiplex PCR, yet TCRdb's version contains in-frame clones alone and is incomplete. The profile shows approximately 600,000 clones, approximately 95% of them singletons. The germline V gene encodes CDR1 KGHSH and CDR2 LQKENI. The CDR3 runs to 17 residues. Deletions cut 2 bases from V and 2 bases from J, with 17 bases between. Terminally differentiated effector memory CD45RA+ cells were left out of the naive CD8 fraction, which was CD45RO-negative and positively selected for CCR7.

This TCR came from a woman between 25 and 40 years old in good health. V gene TRBV18 combines with J gene TRBJ2-3; D gene uncertain. The sequenced sample was naive CD8+ T cells sorted from blood. The CDR3 loop is CASSPSGWEEATDTQYF. The CDR3, as DNA: TGTGCCAGCTCACCATCCGGCTGGGAAGAGGCCACAGATACGCAGTATTTT.